This T cell receptor beta chain appears in the sequencing data of a study of blood T cell repertoires in COVID-19. Overall study: In each case, the material was cDNA or gDNA derived from T cells, B-cell-depleted T cells, or PBMCs.

V shed 4 bases and J 6 bases; nucleotides not matched to a gene: 8. Germline V gene lookup returns CDR1 SGHRS and CDR2 YFSETQ. This CDR3 contains 14 residues. Libraries were prepared by immunoSEQ multiplex PCR; TCRdb keeps only in-frame clonotypes and omits some of them. Here the sample spans 57,000 or so clones, approximately 83% being singletons. This sequence originates from a human donor in a cohort sampled during active COVID-19. The specimen was peripheral blood. This chain uses TRBV5-1 with TRBJ2-7; 9 positions agree with TRBD1. This CDR3 is CASSLTGGLREQYF. DNA for the CDR3: TGCGCCAGCAGCCTGACAGGGGGGCTGCGCGAGCAGTACTTC.